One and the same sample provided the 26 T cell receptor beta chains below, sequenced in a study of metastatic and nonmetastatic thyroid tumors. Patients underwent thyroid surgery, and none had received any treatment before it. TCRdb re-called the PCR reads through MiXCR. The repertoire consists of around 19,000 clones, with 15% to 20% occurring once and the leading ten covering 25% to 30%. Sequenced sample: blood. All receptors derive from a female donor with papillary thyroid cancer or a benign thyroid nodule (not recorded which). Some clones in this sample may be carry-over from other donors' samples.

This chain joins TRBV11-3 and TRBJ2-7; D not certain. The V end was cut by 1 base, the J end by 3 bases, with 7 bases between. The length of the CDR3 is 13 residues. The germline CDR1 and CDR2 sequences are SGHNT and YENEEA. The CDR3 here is CASSLVADYEQYF. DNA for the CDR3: TGTGCCAGCAGCTTAGTGGCCGACTACGAGCAGTACTTC.

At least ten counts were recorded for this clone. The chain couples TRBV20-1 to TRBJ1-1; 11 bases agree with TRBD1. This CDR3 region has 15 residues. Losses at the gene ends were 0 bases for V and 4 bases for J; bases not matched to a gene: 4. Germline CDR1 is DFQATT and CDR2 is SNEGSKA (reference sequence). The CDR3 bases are TGCAGTGCTAGAGATCCAGGGACAGGGGGCACTGAAGCTTTCTTT. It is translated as CSARDPGTGGTEAFF.

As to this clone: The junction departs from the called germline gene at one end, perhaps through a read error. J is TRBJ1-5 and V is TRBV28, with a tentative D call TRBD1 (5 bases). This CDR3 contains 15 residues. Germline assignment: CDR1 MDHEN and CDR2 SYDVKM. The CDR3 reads CASSAGQDSNHPQHF. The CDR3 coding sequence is TGTGCCAGCAGTGCGGGGCAGGATAGCAATCATCCCCAGCATTTT.

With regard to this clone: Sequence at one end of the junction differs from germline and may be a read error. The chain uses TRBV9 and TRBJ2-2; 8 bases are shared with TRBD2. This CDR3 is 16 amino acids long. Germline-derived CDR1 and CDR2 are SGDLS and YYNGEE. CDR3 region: CASSGQAGATTVERFF. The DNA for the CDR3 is TGTGCCAGCAGCGGACAAGCGGGAGCGACCACAGTGGAGCGGTTTTTT.

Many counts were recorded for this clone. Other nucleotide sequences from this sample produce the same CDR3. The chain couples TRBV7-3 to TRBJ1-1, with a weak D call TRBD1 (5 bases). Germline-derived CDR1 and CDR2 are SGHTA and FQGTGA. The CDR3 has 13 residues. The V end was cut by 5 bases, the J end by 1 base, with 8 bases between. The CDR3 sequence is CASSDGGNTEAFF. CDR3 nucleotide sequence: TGTGCCAGCAGCGACGGGGGGAACACTGAAGCTTTCTTT. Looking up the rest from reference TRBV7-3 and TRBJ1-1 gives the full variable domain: GAGVSQTPSNKVTEKGKYVELRCDPISGHTALYWYRQSLGQGPEFLIYFQGTGAADDSGLPNDRFFAVRPEGSVSTLKIQRTERGDSAVYLCASSDGGNTEAFFGQGTRLTVV.

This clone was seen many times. The CDR3 coding sequence is TGCGCCAGCAGCCAAGGGGATGGGGGGCGGGAGACCCAGTACTTC. Amino acid sequence: CASSQGDGGRETQYF. This sequence joins TRBV4-1 and TRBJ2-5; tentatively, D is TRBD1 or TRBD2 (6 bases each). Germline CDR1 is MGHRA and CDR2 is YSYEKL. Trimming took off 1 base at V and 5 bases at J, with 14 bases between the two ends. The CDR3 has 15 residues.

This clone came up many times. CDR3 in amino acids: CASSVFRGSTDTQYF. Here the CDR3 DNA reads TGTGCCAGCAGCGTTTTCAGGGGATCCACAGATACGCAGTATTTT. The chain links TRBV11-2 to TRBJ2-3; the D gene is possibly TRBD1 (6 bases). The CDR3 contains 15 residues. The V end lost 5 bases, the J end lost 2 bases, and 14 bases lay between the germline ends. Looked up from germline, CDR1 is SGHAT and CDR2 is FQNNGV.

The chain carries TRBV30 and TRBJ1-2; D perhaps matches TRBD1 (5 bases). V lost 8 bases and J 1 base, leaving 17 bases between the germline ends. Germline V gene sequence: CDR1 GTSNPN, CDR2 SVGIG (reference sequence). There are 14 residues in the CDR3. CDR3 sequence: CALPPDRINYGYTF. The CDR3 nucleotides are TGTGCCCTGCCGCCCGACAGAATTAACTATGGCTACACCTTC.

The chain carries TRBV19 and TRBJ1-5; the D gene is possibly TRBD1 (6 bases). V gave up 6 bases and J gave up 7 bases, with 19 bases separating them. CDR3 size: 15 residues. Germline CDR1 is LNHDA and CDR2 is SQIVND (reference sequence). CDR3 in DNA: TGTGCCAGTAGCCTGGGGAATCGGGGGCAACAGCCCCAGCATTTT. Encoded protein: CASSLGNRGQQPQHF. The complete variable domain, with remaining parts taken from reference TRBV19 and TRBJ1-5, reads DGGITQSPKYLFRKEGQNVTLSCEQNLNHDAMYWYRQDPGQGLRLIYYSQIVNDFQKGDIAEGYSVSREKKESFPLTVTSAQKNPTAFYLCASSLGNRGQQPQHFGDGTRLSIL.

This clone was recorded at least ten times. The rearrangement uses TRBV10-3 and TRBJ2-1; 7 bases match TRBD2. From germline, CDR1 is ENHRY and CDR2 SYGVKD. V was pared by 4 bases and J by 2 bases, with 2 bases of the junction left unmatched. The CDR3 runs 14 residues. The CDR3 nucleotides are TGTGCCATCAGTGTAACTAGCGCCTACAATGAGCAGTTCTTC. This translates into CAISVTSAYNEQFF.

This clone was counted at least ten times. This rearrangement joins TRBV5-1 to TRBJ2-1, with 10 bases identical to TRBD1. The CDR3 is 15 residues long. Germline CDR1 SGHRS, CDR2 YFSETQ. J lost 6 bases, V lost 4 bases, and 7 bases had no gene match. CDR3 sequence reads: CASSQTRTGGNEQFF. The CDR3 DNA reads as TGCGCCAGCAGCCAAACCCGGACAGGGGGCAATGAGCAGTTCTTC.

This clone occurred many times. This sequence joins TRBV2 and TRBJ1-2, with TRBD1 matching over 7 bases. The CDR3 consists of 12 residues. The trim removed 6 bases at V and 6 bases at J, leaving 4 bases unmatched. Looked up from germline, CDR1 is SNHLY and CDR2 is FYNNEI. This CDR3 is CASRVGGDGYTF. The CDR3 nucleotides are TGTGCCAGCAGGGTAGGGGGCGATGGCTACACCTTC.

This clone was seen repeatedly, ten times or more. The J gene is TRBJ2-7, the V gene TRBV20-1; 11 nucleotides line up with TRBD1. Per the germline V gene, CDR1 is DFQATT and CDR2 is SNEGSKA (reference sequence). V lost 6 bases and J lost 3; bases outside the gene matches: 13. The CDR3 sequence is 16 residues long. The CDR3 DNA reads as TGCAGTGCGACCGGGACAGGGGGGTTCGAGGGCTACGAGCAGTACTTC. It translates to CSATGTGGFEGYEQYF.

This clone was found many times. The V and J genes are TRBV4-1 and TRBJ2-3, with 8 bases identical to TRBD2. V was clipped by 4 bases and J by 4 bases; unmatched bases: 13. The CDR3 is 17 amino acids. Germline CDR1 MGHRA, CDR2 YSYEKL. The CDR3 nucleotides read TGCGCCAGCAGCCTACAACCGGCGGGGGGCGACGCAGATACGCAGTATTTT. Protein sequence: CASSLQPAGGDADTQYF.

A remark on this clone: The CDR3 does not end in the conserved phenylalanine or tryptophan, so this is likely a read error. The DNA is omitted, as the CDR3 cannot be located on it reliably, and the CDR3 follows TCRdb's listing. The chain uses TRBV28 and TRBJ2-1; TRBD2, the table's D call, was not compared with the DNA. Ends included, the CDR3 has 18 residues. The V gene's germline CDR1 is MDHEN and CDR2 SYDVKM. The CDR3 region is CASSKLWDSSTLAHEKFL.

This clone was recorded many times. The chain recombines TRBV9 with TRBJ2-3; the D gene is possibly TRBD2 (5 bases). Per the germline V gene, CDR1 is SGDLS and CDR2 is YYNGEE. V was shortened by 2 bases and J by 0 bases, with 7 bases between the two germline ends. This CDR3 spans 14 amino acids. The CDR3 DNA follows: TGTGCCAGCAGCGTGGGCGGGAGCACAGATACGCAGTATTTT. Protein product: CASSVGGSTDTQYF.

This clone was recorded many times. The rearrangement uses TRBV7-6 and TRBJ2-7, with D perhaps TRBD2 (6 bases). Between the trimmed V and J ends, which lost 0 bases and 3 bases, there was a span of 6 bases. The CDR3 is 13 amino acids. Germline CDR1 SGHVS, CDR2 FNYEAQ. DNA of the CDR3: TGTGCCAGCAGCTTAGCCGGGGGCTACGAGCAGTACTTC. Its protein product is CASSLAGGYEQYF.

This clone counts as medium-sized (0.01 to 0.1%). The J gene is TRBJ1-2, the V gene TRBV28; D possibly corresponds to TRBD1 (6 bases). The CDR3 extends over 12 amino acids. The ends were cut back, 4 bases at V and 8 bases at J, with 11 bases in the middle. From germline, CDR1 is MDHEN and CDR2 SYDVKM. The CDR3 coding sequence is TGTGCCAGCAGTTATACAGGGCAAGGCTACACCTTC. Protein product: CASSYTGQGYTF.

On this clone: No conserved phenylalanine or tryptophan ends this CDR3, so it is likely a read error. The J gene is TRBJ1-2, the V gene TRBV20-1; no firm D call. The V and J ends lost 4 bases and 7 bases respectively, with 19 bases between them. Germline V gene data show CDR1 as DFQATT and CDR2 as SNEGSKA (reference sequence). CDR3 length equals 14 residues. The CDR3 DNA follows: TGCAGTGCTATACCGGGAAAGATCTCAAGTGGCTACACCTTA. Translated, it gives CSAIPGKISSGYTL.

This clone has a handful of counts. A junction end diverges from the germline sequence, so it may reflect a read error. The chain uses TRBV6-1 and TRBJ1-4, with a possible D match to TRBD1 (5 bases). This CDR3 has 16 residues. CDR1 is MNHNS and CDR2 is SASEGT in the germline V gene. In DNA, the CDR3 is TGTGCCGGCAGTATCTCAGGGACCTCAACTAATGAAAAACTGTTTTTT. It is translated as CAGSISGTSTNEKLFF.

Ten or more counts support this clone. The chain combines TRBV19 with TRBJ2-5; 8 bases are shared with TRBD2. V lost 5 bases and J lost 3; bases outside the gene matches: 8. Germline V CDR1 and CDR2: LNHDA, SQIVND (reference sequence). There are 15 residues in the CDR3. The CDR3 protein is CASSFRGGVEETQYF. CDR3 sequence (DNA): TGTGCCAGTAGTTTCCGGGGGGGAGTTGAAGAGACCCAGTACTTC.

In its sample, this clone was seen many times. CDR3 DNA: TGTGCCAGCAGCAACTGGAATAATTCACCCCTCCACTTT. It encodes CASSNWNNSPLHF. V gene TRBV7-9 combines with J gene TRBJ1-6; D is uncertain. V lost 5 bases and J 5 bases, leaving 7 bases between the germline ends. Germline assignment: CDR1 SEHNR and CDR2 FQNEAQ (reference sequence). The CDR3 totals 13 residues. Using reference TRBV7-9 and TRBJ1-6 for the parts outside the CDR3, the full variable domain is DTGVSQNPRHKITKRGQNVTFRCDPISEHNRLYWYRQTLGQGPEFLTYFQNEAQLEKSRLLSDRFSAERPKGSFSTLEIQRTEQGDSAMYLCASSNWNNSPLHFGNGTRLTVT.

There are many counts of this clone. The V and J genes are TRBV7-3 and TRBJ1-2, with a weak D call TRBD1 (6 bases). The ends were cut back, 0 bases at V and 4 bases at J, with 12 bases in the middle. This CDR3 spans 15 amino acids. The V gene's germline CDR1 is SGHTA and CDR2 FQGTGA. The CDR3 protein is CASSLTPDRAYGYTF. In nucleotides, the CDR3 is TGTGCCAGCAGCTTAACCCCGGACAGAGCCTATGGCTACACCTTC.

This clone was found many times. This CDR3 is CASSVEGSGFTEAFF. The CDR3, as DNA: TGTGCCAGCAGCGTAGAGGGATCGGGGTTCACTGAAGCTTTCTTT. The V call is TRBV9, the J call TRBJ1-1; no definite D call. With 0 bases removed from V and 4 bases from J, the gap between germline ends came to 13 bases. Germline loops: CDR1 SGDLS, CDR2 YYNGEE. This CDR3 contains 15 residues.

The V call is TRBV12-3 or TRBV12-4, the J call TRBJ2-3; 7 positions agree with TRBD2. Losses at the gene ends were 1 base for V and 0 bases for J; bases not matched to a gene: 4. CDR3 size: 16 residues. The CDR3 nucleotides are TGTGCCAGCAGTTTAGATACGGGGGGTAGCACAGATACGCAGTATTTT. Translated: CASSLDTGGSTDTQYF.

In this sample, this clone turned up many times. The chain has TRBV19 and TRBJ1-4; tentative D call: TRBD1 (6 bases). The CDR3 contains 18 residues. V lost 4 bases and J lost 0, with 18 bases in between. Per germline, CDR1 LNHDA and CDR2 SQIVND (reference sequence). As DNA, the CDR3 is TGTGCCAGTAGTAAGGAGGGGGGGACTTTCCCAACTAATGAAAAACTGTTTTTT. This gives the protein CASSKEGGTFPTNEKLFF.